This T cell receptor beta chain emerged from a study of cytomegalovirus exposure and HLA in healthy donors. Whole-study findings and limits: Further analysis, carried out later, found HLA-associated TCR beta chains more clonally expanded than equally common other chains.

A word on this clone: Its cognate antigen is unknown.

The PCR employed 60 Vbeta primers together with 13 Jbeta primers. In the original workflow: About 10 million shared chains were among around 78 million unique TCR beta chains counted in a later analysis. Profiled with immunoSEQ multiplex PCR; TCRdb holds only in-frame clones, not every one. V and J calls plus clone size are reproduced from that table; the DNA served to infer D and trimming. The sample records 210,000 or so clones, 76% being singletons. Healthy bone marrow donors made up the donors. The origin of this receptor is a young man in good health and CMV-seronegative. Material for sequencing was PBMCs.

CDR3 loop: CASGPGQGRWDEQYF. CDR3 nucleotide sequence: TGTGCCAGCGGTCCAGGACAGGGGAGGTGGGACGAGCAGTACTTC. The rearrangement uses TRBV2 and TRBJ2-7, with TRBD1 matching 9 bases. The CDR3 extends over 15 amino acids. Germline trimming cut 8 bases from V and 5 bases from J; bases unmatched to any gene: 13. The germline V gene encodes CDR1 SNHLY and CDR2 FYNNEI.